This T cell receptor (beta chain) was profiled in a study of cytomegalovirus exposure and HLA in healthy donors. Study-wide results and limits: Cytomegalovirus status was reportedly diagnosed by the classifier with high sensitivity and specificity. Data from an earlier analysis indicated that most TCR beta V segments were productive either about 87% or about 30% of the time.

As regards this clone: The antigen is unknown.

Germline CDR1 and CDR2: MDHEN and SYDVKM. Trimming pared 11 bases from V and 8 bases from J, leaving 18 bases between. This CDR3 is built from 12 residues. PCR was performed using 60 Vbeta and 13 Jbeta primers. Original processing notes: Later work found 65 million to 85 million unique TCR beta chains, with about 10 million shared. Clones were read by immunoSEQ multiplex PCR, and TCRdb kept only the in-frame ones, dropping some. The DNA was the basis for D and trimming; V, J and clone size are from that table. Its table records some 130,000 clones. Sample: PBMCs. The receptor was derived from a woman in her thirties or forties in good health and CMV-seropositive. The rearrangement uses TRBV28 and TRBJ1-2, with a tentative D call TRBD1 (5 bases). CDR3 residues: CAATGAGKGYTF. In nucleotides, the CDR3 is TGTGCCGCGACTGGGGCAGGGAAAGGCTACACCTTC.